This TCR beta chain emerged from a study of CD8+CD57+ T cells in acquired aplastic anemia. Study-wide context: Sorted CD4+ and CD8+ cells yielded DNA averaging approximately 3 ug. Regarding the study as a whole: Fewer than 30 CD8+ CDR3 sequences were shared between patients and controls.

TCR beta VDJ and CDR3 profiles were obtained from a genomic DNA template. TCRdb passed the reads through MiXCR, listing each CDR3 protein once. The sample gives around 190,000 distinct CDR3 sequences, approximately 57% of which show up once; 25% to 30% is in the top ten. Points on this clonotype: The antigen is unknown.

V lost 2 bases to trimming and J lost 7 bases, with 12 bases between them. CDR3 length: 13 amino acids. Germline V gene lookup returns CDR1 MNHEY and CDR2 SVGAGI. The sequenced material came from sorted CD4+, CD8+, or CD8+CD57+ T cells (not recorded which) from PBMCs. This clonotype originated in a human donor in good health. The chain uses TRBV6-5 and TRBJ2-7, with D perhaps matching TRBD1 (5 bases). Here the CDR3 DNA reads TGTGCCAGCAGTTACGGTGGGGCGCGGGAGCAGTACTTC. The encoded protein is CASSYGGAREQYF.